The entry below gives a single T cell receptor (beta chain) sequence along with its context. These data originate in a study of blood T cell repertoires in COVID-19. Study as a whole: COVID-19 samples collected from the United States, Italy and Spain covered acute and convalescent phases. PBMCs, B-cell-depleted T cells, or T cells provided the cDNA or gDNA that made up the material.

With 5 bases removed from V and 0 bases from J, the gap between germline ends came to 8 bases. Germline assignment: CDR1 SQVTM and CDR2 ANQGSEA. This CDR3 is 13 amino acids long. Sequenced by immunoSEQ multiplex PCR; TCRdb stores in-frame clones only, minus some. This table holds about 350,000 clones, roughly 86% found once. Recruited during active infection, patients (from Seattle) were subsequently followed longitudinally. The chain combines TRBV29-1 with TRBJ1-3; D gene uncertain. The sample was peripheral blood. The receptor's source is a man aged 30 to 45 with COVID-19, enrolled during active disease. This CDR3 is CSVHRNSGNTIYF. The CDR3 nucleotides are TGCAGCGTTCACAGAAACTCTGGAAACACCATATATTTT. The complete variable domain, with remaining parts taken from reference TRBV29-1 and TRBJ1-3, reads SAVISQKPSRDICQRGTSLTIQCQVDSQVTMMFWYRQQPGQSLTLIATANQGSEATYESGFVIDKFPISRPNLTFSTLTVSNMSPEDSSIYLCSVHRNSGNTIYFGEGSWLTVV.